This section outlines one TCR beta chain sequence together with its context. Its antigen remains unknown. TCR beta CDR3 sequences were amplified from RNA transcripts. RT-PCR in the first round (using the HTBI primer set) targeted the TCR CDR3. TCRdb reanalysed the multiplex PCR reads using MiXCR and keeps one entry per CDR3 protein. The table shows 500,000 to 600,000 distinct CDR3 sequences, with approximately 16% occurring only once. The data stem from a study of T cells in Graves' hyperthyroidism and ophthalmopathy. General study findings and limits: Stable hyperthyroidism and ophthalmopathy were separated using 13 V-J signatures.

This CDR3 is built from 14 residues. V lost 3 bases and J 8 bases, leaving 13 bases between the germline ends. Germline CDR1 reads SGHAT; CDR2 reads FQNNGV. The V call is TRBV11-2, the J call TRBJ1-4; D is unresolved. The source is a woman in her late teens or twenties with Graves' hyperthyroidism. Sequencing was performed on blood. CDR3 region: CASSFPEGGEKLFF. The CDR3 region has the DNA TGTGCCAGCAGCTTCCCGGAAGGAGGGGAAAAACTGTTTTTT.